The clone carrying this T cell receptor beta chain was seen a single time. Its antigen is not identified. Clones were read by immunoSEQ multiplex PCR, and TCRdb kept only the in-frame ones, dropping some. The sample records over 100,000 clones, 85% to 95% being singletons. This CDR3 comprises 16 residues. Germline trimming cut 2 bases from V and 2 bases from J; bases unmatched to any gene: 5. Per germline, CDR1 SGHDT and CDR2 YYEEEE. This sample is drawn from a study of graft-versus-host responses after intestinal transplantation. General observations from the study: Early post-transplant HvG declines tracked with peak circulating GvH clone levels.

The sample consisted of unstimulated CD8+ T cells sorted from spleen or lymph node cells, taken before transplant. The chain has TRBV5-6 and TRBJ2-1, with TRBD2 matching 9 bases. This sequence originates from a human donor who was the organ donor for an intestinal transplant. CDR3 in amino acids: CASSLEAGGTYNEQFF. In nucleotides, the CDR3 is TGTGCCAGCAGCTTAGAAGCGGGAGGAACCTACAATGAGCAGTTCTTC.